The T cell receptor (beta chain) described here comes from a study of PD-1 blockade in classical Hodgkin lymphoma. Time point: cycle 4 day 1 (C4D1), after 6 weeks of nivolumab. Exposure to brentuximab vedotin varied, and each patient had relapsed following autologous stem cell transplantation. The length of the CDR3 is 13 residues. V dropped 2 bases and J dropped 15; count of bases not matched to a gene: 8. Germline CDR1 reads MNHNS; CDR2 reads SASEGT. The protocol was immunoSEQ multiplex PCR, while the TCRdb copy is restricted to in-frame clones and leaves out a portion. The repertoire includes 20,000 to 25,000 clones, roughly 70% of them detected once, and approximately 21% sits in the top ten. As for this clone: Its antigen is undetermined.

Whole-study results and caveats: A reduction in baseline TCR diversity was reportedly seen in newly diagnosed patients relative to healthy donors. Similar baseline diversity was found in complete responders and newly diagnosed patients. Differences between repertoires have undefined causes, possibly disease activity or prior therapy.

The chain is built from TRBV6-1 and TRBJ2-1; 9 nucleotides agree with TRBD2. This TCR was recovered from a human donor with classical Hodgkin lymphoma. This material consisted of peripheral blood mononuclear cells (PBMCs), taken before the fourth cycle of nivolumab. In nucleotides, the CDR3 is TGTGCCAGCAGTGAATATAGCGGGGGTTTAAGGTTCTTC. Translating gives CASSEYSGGLRFF.